These 5 T cell receptor beta chains were sequenced from one sample in a study of blood T cell repertoires in COVID-19. Produced via immunoSEQ multiplex PCR; TCRdb's table is partial and in-frame only. The repertoire includes 80,000 to 95,000 clones, 85% of them detected once, and about two fifths sits in the top ten. Sample: peripheral blood. These receptor sequences come from a man older than 75 with acute or convalescent COVID-19.

The V gene is TRBV11-2, the J gene TRBJ2-1; the match to TRBD1 covers 7 bases. Germline CDR1 SGHAT, CDR2 FQNNGV. Losses at the gene ends were 6 bases for V and 5 bases for J; bases not matched to a gene: 7. There are 14 residues in the CDR3. The CDR3 DNA is TGTGCCAGCAGGGGACAGATAACAAACAATGAGCAGTTCTTC. Translating gives CASRGQITNNEQFF.

This clone was seen ten or more times. This chain links TRBV7-3 with TRBJ1-5, with unresolved D. Germline CDR1 and CDR2: SGHTA and FQGTGA. This CDR3 region has 13 residues. V was cut by 1 base and J by 5 bases, with 6 bases left in between. This CDR3 is CASSLMGDQPQHF. The CDR3 DNA sequence: TGTGCCAGCAGCTTAATGGGAGATCAGCCCCAGCATTTT.

The chain employs TRBV7-9 and TRBJ2-1; D might be TRBD2 (6 bases). The CDR3 covers 18 residues. Trimming cost V 7 bases and J 3 bases, with 25 bases left between them. Germline CDR1 and CDR2: SEHNR and FQNEAQ (reference sequence). Here the CDR3 reads CASTRGLIASENYNEQFF. The CDR3, as DNA: TGTGCCAGCACCCGTGGACTAATAGCGTCAGAAAACTACAATGAGCAGTTCTTC.

V is TRBV6-1 and J is TRBJ1-5; unclear D gene. V shed 2 bases and J shed 5 bases, with 10 bases lying between them. The CDR3 extends over 14 amino acids. CDR1 MNHNS and CDR2 SASEGT come from the germline V gene. CDR3 nucleotide sequence: TGTGCCAGCAGTGAAACTGACTCCTATCAGCCCCAGCATTTT. Translating it yields CASSETDSYQPQHF.

CDR3 sequence (DNA): TGCGCCAGCAGTCAATCTGTCCCAGGGTTCGCGTACGAGCAGTACTTC. Translated: CASSQSVPGFAYEQYF. The chain carries TRBV23-1 and TRBJ2-7, with D possibly matching TRBD1 (5 bases). TRBV23-1 is assigned to the ORF class and has an uncertain function. Trimming removed 0 bases from V and 4 bases from J, with 16 bases in between. The CDR3 has 16 amino acids.